The TCR beta chain under discussion was sequenced for a study of blood T cell repertoires in COVID-19. Study-wide context: There were acute and convalescent COVID-19 samples, and they came from the United States, Italy and Spain.

In the source study's methods: How many nucleated cells were present was estimated from reference gene primer amplification. Sequencing was performed with immunoSEQ multiplex PCR; in TCRdb, only in-frame clones are kept and a portion is missing. For V, J and clone size, that table is used; D and trimming come from the DNA. The profile shows 100,000 or so clones, about 89% of them singletons. Trimming shortened V by 4 bases and J by 7 bases, and 29 bases separated the two germline ends. Germline lookup yields CDR1 WNHNN and CDR2 SYGVQD (reference sequence). The CDR3 has 20 amino acids. This receptor was identified in a woman aged 45-65 years in a cohort sampled during active COVID-19. The specimen was peripheral blood. The V and J genes are TRBV10-1 and TRBJ1-6, with D possibly TRBD1 on 6 matching bases. The CDR3 here is CASSVDPPWGGALPNSPLHF. The CDR3 bases are TGCGCCAGCAGTGTTGACCCCCCCTGGGGGGGGGCTCTACCCAATTCACCCCTCCACTTT.